These 9 T cell receptor beta chains originate from one sample sequenced in a study of cytomegalovirus exposure and HLA in healthy donors. The table came from immunoSEQ multiplex PCR; TCRdb's copy has only in-frame clones and leaves some out. The repertoire consists of over 150,000 clones, with about 96% occurring once and the leading ten covering 0.89%. Sequencing input: PBMCs. Receptor source: a woman in her late teens or twenties in good health and CMV-seronegative.

The chain uses TRBV7-2 and TRBJ1-4, with TRBD1 matching over 8 bases. J was trimmed by 8 bases and V by 4 bases; bases with no gene match: 6. The CDR3 extends over 14 amino acids. In germline, CDR1 is SGHTA, CDR2 FQGNSA. In DNA, the CDR3 is TGTGCCAGCAGCTCCCCAGACAGGGGAGAAAAACTGTTTTTT. Encoded protein: CASSSPDRGEKLFF.

CDR3 coding DNA: TGTGCCAGCAGCCTAGGGACAGGGATTCAGGATGAAGCTTTCTTT. Translation: CASSLGTGIQDEAFF. The V and J genes are TRBV7-6 and TRBJ1-1; 9 bases agree with TRBD1. CDR1 SGHVS and CDR2 FNYEAQ come from the germline V gene. The CDR3 totals 15 residues. V dropped 5 bases and J dropped 7; count of bases not matched to a gene: 11.

The chain carries TRBV6-6 and TRBJ2-2; weak D call: TRBD1 (6 bases). V was pared by 2 bases and J by 2 bases, with 9 bases between. Germline CDR1 and CDR2: MNHNY and SVGAGI (reference sequence). The CDR3 runs to 15 residues. In DNA form, the CDR3 reads TGTGCCAGCAGTTACAGGGACATCAACACCGGGGAGCTGTTTTTT. This codes for CASSYRDINTGELFF.

This clone has only one observation. V usage is TRBV19 and J usage is TRBJ2-7; D call uncertain. Germline values: CDR1 LNHDA, CDR2 SQIVND (reference sequence). CDR3 size: 13 residues. Trimming pared 4 bases from V and 3 bases from J, leaving 10 bases between. DNA for the CDR3: TGTGCCAGTAGTACCAACACCGACTACGAGCAGTACTTC. This encodes CASSTNTDYEQYF.

This chain links TRBV19 with TRBJ1-6, with 7 nucleotides matching TRBD1. Trimming removed 0 bases from V and 9 bases from J; junction bases left unmatched: 11. CDR3 size: 17 residues. Germline-derived CDR1 and CDR2 are LNHDA and SQIVND (reference sequence). The CDR3 sequence is CASSIDLFRQGGSPLHF. The CDR3 DNA sequence: TGTGCCAGTAGTATAGATCTATTCCGACAGGGCGGTTCACCCCTCCACTTT.

The chain couples TRBV6-6 to TRBJ2-7; the match to TRBD1 covers 7 bases. Per the germline V gene, CDR1 is MNHNY and CDR2 is SVGAGI (reference sequence). With V trimmed by 4 bases and J by 3 bases, 6 bases remained unmatched. The CDR3 totals 14 residues. CDR3 bases: TGTGCCAGCAGTTGGGACAGCCTGAACTACGAGCAGTACTTC. Translation: CASSWDSLNYEQYF.

This chain uses TRBV6-5 with TRBJ2-1; D is undetermined. Trimming cost V 6 bases and J 1 base, with 7 bases left between them. The CDR3 spans 13 residues. Germline CDR1 reads MNHEY; CDR2 reads SVGAGI. The CDR3 DNA is TGTGCCAGCAGGTCAGATTCCTACAATGAGCAGTTCTTC. Its protein is CASRSDSYNEQFF.

The V gene is TRBV19, the J gene TRBJ2-7; tentatively, D is TRBD1 (7 bases). Trimming took off 3 bases at V and 3 bases at J, with 12 bases between the two ends. CDR1 LNHDA and CDR2 SQIVND come from the germline V gene (reference sequence). The CDR3 covers 14 residues. CDR3: CASSIAGGNYEQYF. The CDR3, as DNA: TGTGCCAGTAGTATCGCAGGGGGGAACTACGAGCAGTACTTC.

CDR3 region: CASSLAQGGTGELFF. CDR3 nucleotides: TGTGCCAGCAGTCTAGCGCAGGGAGGCACCGGGGAGCTGTTTTTT. The chain is built from TRBV6-6 and TRBJ2-2; possible D gene TRBD2, 6 bases. The germline gives CDR1 MNHNY, CDR2 SVGAGI (reference sequence). The V gene lost 5 bases and the J gene lost 4 bases, with 14 bases spanning the gap. This CDR3 has 15 residues.